The 5 T cell receptor beta chains below all came from one sample that was sequenced in a study of spatial heterogeneity in lung cancer. TCRdb analysed the 5' RACE reads with MiXCR anew, one entry per CDR3 protein. This sample has about 1,100 distinct CDR3 sequences, with around half found just once. The time point: sample taken at primary tumor resection. From tumor, nontumor lung or frozen PBMC, whole RNA was taken unsorted for sequencing. This sample comprised PBMCs, obtained at surgery. All receptors come from a male donor with early-stage non-small cell lung cancer.

This clonotype was counted a few times. This beta chain represents an off-target read in a library built for alpha chains; its size is of limited meaning. CDR3 loop: CASSDSTDTQYF. The CDR3 DNA is TGCGCCAGCTCGGATAGCACAGATACGCAGTATTTT. This chain joins TRBV10-1 and TRBJ2-3; unclear D gene. Germline CDR1 reads WNHNN; CDR2 reads SYGVQD (reference sequence). V was trimmed by 8 bases and J by 0 bases, leaving 6 bases between them. The CDR3 has 12 residues.

This clonotype has only a few counts. Found in a library prepared for alpha chains, this beta chain is an off-target read, and its abundance has little meaning. The rearrangement uses TRBV11-2 and TRBJ2-7; the D is unclear. The CDR3 extends over 13 amino acids. Germline lookup yields CDR1 SGHAT and CDR2 FQNNGV. V shed 5 bases and J shed 3 bases, with 11 bases lying between them. The CDR3 is CASSPPGYYEQYF. The CDR3 region has the DNA TGTGCCAGCAGCCCCCCCGGTTACTACGAGCAGTACTTC.

This clonotype occurred a few times. A library prepared for alpha chains yielded this beta chain as an off-target read; its size is of little meaning. V and J are TRBV5-1 and TRBJ2-7, with D possibly being TRBD2 (5 bases). In germline, CDR1 is SGHRS, CDR2 YFSETQ. V lost 4 bases to trimming and J lost 7 bases, with 18 bases between them. The CDR3 is 14 amino acids. The DNA for the CDR3 is TGCGCCAGCAGCGGCGCAGTGATTGAGGGAGAGCAGTACTTC. Amino acids: CASSGAVIEGEQYF. Combining the CDR3 with reference TRBV5-1 and TRBJ2-7 gives the whole variable domain KAGVTQTPRYLIKTRGQQVTLSCSPISGHRSVSWYQQTPGQGLQFLFEYFSETQRNKGNFPGRFSGRQFSNSRSEMNVSTLELGDSALYLCASSGAVIEGEQYFGPGTRLTVT.

Concerning this clonotype itself: As an off-target read in a library built for alpha chains, this beta chain has a frequency of little significance. The genes are TRBV15 and TRBJ2-3; the match to TRBD2 covers 7 bases. This CDR3 region has 15 residues. Germline V lookup: CDR1 LNHNV, CDR2 YYDKDF (reference sequence). With V trimmed by 3 bases and J by 0 bases, 3 bases remained unmatched. CDR3: CATSSLAASTDTQYF. In DNA form, the CDR3 reads TGTGCCACCAGCAGTCTAGCGGCTAGCACAGATACGCAGTATTTT.

This clonotype came up a few times. Because the library targeted alpha chains, this beta chain is an off-target read whose size means little. V and J are TRBV5-4 and TRBJ2-1; D possibly matches TRBD1 or TRBD2 (5 bases each). Trimming cost V 4 bases and J 4 bases, with 9 bases left between them. The V gene's germline CDR1 is SGHNT and CDR2 YYREEE (reference sequence). CDR3 length: 13 residues. The CDR3 spells CASSGDGYNEQFF. CDR3 in DNA: TGTGCCAGCAGCGGGGACGGATACAATGAGCAGTTCTTC.